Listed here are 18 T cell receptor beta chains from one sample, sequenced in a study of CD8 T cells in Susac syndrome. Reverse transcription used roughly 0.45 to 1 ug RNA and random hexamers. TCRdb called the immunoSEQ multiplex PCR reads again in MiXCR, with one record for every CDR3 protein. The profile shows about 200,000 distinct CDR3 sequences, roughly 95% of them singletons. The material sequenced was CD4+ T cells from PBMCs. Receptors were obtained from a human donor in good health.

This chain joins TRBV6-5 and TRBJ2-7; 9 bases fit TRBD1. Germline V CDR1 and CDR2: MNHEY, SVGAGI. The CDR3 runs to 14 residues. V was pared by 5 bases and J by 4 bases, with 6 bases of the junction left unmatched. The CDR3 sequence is CASSRWDREYEQYF. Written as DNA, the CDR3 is TGTGCCAGCAGTCGATGGGACAGGGAGTACGAGCAGTACTTC.

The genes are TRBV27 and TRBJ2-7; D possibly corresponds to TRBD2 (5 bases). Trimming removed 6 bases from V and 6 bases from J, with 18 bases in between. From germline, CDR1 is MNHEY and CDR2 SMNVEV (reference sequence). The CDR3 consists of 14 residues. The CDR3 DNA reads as TGTGCCAGCAGCTCAAGAGGCGGGCAGACCGAGCAGTACGTC. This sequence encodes CASSSRGGQTEQYV.

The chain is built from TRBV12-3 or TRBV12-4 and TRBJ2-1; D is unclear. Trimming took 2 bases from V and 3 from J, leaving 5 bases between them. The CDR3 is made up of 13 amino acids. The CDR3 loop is CASSLPVYNEQFF. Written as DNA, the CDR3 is TGTGCCAGCAGTTTACCGGTCTACAATGAGCAGTTCTTC.

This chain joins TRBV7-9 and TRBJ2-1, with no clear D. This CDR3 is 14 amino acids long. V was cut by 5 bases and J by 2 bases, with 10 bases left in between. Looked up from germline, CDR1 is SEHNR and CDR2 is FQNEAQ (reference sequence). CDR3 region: CASSPSTPYNEQFF. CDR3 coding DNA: TGTGCCAGCAGCCCCAGTACCCCCTACAATGAGCAGTTCTTC.

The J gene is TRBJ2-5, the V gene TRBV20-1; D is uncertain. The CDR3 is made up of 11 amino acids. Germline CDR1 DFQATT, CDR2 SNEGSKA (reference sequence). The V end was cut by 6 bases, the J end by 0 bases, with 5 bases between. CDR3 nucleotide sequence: TGCAGTGCACCGGACCAAGAGACCCAGTACTTC. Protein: CSAPDQETQYF.

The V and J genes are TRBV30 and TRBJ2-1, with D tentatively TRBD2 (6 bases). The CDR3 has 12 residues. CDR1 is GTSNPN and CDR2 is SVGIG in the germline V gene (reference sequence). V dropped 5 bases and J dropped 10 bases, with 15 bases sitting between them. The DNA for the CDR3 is TGTGCCTGGGATCGGCTAGCGAGGGAGCAGTTCTTC. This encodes CAWDRLAREQFF.

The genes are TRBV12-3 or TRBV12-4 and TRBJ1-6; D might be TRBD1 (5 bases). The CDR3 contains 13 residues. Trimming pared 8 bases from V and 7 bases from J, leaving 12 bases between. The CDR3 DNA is TGTGCCAGCCGCCTCGGGGGGAATTCACCCCTCCACTTT. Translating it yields CASRLGGNSPLHF.

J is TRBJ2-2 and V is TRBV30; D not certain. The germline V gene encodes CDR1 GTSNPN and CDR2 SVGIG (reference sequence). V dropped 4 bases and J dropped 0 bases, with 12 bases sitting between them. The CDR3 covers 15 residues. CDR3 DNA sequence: TGTGCCTGGAAGAGAGACCGACCGAACACCGGGGAGCTGTTTTTT. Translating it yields CAWKRDRPNTGELFF. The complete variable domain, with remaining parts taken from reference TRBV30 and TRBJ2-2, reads SQTIHQWPATLVQPVGSPLSLECTVEGTSNPNLYWYRQAAGRGLQLLFYSVGIGQISSEVPQNLSASRPQDRQFILSSKKLLLSDSGFYLCAWKRDRPNTGELFFGEGSRLTVL.

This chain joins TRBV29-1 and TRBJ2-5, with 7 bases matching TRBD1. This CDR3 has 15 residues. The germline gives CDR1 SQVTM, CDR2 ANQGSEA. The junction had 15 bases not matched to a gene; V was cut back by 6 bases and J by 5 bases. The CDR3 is CSVERGRGSGETQYF. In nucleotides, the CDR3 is TGCAGCGTAGAAAGGGGGCGAGGGTCTGGCGAGACCCAGTACTTC.

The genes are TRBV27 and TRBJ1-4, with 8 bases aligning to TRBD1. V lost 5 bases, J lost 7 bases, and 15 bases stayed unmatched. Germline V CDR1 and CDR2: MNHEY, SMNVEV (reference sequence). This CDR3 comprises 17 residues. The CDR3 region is CASSPDRNRGESEKLFF. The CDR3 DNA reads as TGTGCCAGCAGTCCTGACCGGAACAGGGGGGAAAGTGAAAAACTGTTTTTT.

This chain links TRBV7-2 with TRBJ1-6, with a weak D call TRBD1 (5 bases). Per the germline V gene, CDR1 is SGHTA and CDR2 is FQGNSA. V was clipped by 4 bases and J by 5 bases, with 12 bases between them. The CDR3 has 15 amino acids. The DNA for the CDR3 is TGTGCCAGCAGCTCGGGGACGACCAATAATTCACCCCTCCACTTT. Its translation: CASSSGTTNNSPLHF.

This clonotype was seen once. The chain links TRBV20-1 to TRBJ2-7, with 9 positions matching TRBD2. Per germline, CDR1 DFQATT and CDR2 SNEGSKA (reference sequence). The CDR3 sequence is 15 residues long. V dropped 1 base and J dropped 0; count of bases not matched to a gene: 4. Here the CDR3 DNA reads TGCAGTGCTAGAGGCGGTAGCGGGGGCTCCTACGAGCAGTACTTC. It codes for CSARGGSGGSYEQYF.

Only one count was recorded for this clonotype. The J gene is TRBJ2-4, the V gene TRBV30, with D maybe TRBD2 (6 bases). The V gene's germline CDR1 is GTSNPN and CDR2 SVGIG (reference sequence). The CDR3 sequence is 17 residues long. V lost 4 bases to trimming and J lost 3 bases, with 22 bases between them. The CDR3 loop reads CAWTAFRGGGNKNIQYF. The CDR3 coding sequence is TGTGCCTGGACCGCCTTTAGGGGAGGAGGAAACAAAAACATTCAGTACTTC.

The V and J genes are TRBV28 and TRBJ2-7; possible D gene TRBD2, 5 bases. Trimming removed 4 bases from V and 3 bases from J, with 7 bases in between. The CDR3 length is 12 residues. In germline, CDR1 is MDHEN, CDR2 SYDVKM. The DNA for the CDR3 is TGTGCCAGCAGTTCCGGGGACTACGAGCAGTACGTC. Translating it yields CASSSGDYEQYV.

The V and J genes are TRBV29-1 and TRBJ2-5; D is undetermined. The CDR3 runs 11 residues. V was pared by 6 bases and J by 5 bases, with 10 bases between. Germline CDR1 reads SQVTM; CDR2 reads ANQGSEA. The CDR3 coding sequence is TGCAGCGTAGGCGCTACGGAGACCCAGTACTTC. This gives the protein CSVGATETQYF.

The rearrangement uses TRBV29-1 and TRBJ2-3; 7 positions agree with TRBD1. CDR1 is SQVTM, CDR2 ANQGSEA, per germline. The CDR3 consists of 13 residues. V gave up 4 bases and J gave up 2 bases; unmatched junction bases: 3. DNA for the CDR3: TGCAGCGTTGGTCAGGGGGTCACAGATACGCAGTATTTT. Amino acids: CSVGQGVTDTQYF.

The CDR3 here is CASSQEGSNYGYTF. The CDR3 coding sequence is TGTGCCAGCAGCCAAGAAGGTAGTAACTATGGCTACACCTTC. The chain joins TRBV3-1 to TRBJ1-2; D ambiguous. The V gene lost 0 bases and the J gene lost 1 base, with 6 bases spanning the gap. The CDR3 runs 14 residues. Looked up from germline, CDR1 is LGHDT and CDR2 is YNNKEL (reference sequence). The variable domain in full, with the rest retrieved from reference TRBV3-1 and TRBJ1-2, is DTAVSQTPKYLVTQMGNDKSIKCEQNLGHDTMYWYKQDSKKFLKIMFSYNNKELIINETVPNRFSPKSPDKAHLNLHINSLELGDSAVYFCASSQEGSNYGYTFGSGTRLTVV.

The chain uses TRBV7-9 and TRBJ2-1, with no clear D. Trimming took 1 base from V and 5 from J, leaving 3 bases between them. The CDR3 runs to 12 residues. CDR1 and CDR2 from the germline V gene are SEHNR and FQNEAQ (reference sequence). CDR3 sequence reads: CASSLVDNEQFF. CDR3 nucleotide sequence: TGTGCCAGCAGCTTAGTAGACAATGAGCAGTTCTTC.